Listed below are T cell receptor beta chains from one sample, sequenced in a study of beta chain features in type 1 diabetes. TCRdb's table, derived via immunoSEQ multiplex PCR, lists solely in-frame clones and lacks some. The sample lists about 160,000 clones, 7.8% occurring once. Sequencing used central memory CD4+ T cells from blood. The receptors come from a woman aged 35 to 49 with type 1 diabetes. Each CDR3 is given with its conserved first and last residue. D genes are given only for firm matches. Some rows mark clone size as missing; the rest say once, few, many or name a class of expanded clone.

>NA|TRBV5-1|few|TRBJ2-1
CASSSGGLTYNEQFF
TGCGCCAGCAGCTCCGGTGGGCTAACTTACAATGAGCAGTTCTTC
>TRBD2|TRBV18|NA|TRBJ2-1
CASSPETSGGANEQFF
TGTGCCAGCTCACCCGAGACTAGCGGGGGGGCGAATGAGCAGTTCTTC
>TRBD1|TRBV30|few|TRBJ2-5
CAWGGTGNRGTQYF
TGTGCCTGGGGCGGGACAGGTAATCGAGGGACCCAGTACTTC
>TRBD2|TRBV11-2|NA|TRBJ2-7
CASSLSGGPSYEQYF
TGTGCCAGCAGCCTAAGCGGGGGGCCATCCTACGAGCAGTACTTC
>NA|TRBV7-2|many|TRBJ1-1
CASSLLGGDTEAFF
TGTGCCAGCAGCTTACTAGGCGGGGACACTGAAGCTTTCTTT
>TRBD2|TRBV29-1|NA|TRBJ2-7
CSVRAGEWYEQYF
TGCAGCGTCCGGGCGGGGGAGTGGTACGAGCAGTACTTC
>NA|TRBV7-2|NA|TRBJ1-1
CASSFNGGTEAFF
TGTGCCAGCAGCTTCAATGGCGGGACTGAAGCTTTCTTT
>NA|TRBV30|NA|TRBJ1-1
CAWKRHLNTEAFF
TGTGCCTGGAAAAGACACCTGAACACTGAAGCTTTCTTT
>TRBD1|TRBV4-3|NA|TRBJ1-6
CASSPGQGNSPLHF
TGCGCCAGCAGCCCAGGACAGGGGAATTCACCCCTCCACTTT
>TRBD2|TRBV5-4|NA|TRBJ2-1
CASSFNSGDNEQFF
TGTGCCAGCAGCTTTAATAGCGGGGATAATGAGCAGTTCTTC
>NA|TRBV28|few|TRBJ2-1
CASSLRVHEQFF
TGTGCCAGCAGTTTGCGGGTCCATGAGCAGTTCTTC
>TRBD1|TRBV7-3|few|TRBJ2-5
CASSLRGGYQETQYF
TGTGCCAGCAGCTTACGAGGGGGCTACCAAGAGACCCAGTACTTC
>NA|TRBV27|NA|TRBJ1-5
CASSWQGNQPQHF
TGTGCCAGCAGTTGGCAGGGGAATCAGCCCCAGCATTTT
>NA|TRBV6-5|NA|TRBJ2-3
CASSEQDTQYF
TGTGCCAGCTCTGAACAGGATACGCAGTATTTT
>NA|TRBV9|NA|TRBJ1-2
CASSLRPRAEDGYTF
TGTGCCAGCAGCTTAAGACCCAGGGCTGAGGATGGCTACACCTTC
>TRBD1|TRBV7-2|NA|TRBJ1-4
CASSLEGQGARLGKLFF
TGTGCCAGCAGCTTAGAAGGACAGGGGGCGCGTTTGGGAAAACTGTTTTTT
>TRBD2|TRBV5-1|NA|TRBJ2-1
CASSLTSGGGNEQFF
TGCGCCAGCAGCTTAACTAGCGGGGGGGGCAATGAGCAGTTCTTC
>NA|TRBV5-1|NA|TRBJ1-6
CASSPGDVGSPLHF
TGCGCCAGCAGCCCAGGGGACGTTGGTTCACCCCTCCACTTT
>NA|TRBV14|few|TRBJ2-1
CASSQDAGQGLNEQFF
TGTGCCAGCAGCCAAGATGCAGGGCAGGGGCTCAATGAGCAGTTCTTC
>NA|TRBV11-2|NA|TRBJ1-2
CASSSNYGYTF
TGTGCCAGCAGCTCGAACTATGGCTACACCTTC
>NA|TRBV7-2|NA|TRBJ2-7
CASSPLPGQSSSYEQYF
TGTGCCAGCAGCCCCCTCCCCGGACAGTCCAGCTCCTACGAGCAGTACTTC
>NA|TRBV29-1|NA|TRBJ1-2
CSVGANYGYTF
TGCAGCGTTGGAGCTAACTATGGCTACACCTTC
>TRBD2|TRBV7-3|many|TRBJ2-6
CASSLSAGAGANVLTF
TGTGCCAGCAGCTTAAGCGCGGGGGCTGGGGCCAACGTCCTGACTTTC
>TRBD2|TRBV27|few|TRBJ2-1
CASSLSRLAGGYNEQFF
TGTGCCAGCAGTTTATCGAGACTAGCGGGGGGCTACAATGAGCAGTTCTTC
>NA|TRBV29-1|NA|TRBJ2-7
CSAWEAYEQYF
TGCAGCGCTTGGGAGGCCTACGAGCAGTACTTC
>TRBD2|TRBV9|NA|TRBJ2-1
CASSVTSGSYNEQFF
TGTGCCAGCAGCGTTACTAGCGGGAGCTACAATGAGCAGTTCTTC
>TRBD2|TRBV7-2|NA|TRBJ2-1
CASSPLTSGGTEQFF
TGTGCCAGCAGCCCATTGACTAGCGGGGGCACTGAGCAGTTCTTC
>NA|TRBV6-6|few|TRBJ1-6
CASSSDFTQGYSPLHF
TGTGCCAGCAGTTCCGACTTTACACAGGGTTATTCACCCCTCCACTTT
>NA|TRBV7-9|few|TRBJ1-1
CATSRGQLNTEAFF
TGTGCCACATCCAGAGGGCAGTTGAACACTGAAGCTTTCTTT
>NA|TRBV30|NA|TRBJ2-7
CAWSGRGGKREQYF
TGTGCCTGGAGTGGACGGGGAGGTAAGAGGGAGCAGTACTTC
>NA|TRBV11-2|few|TRBJ1-2
CASSPDGWGGGYTF
TGTGCCAGCAGCCCGGACGGTTGGGGAGGTGGCTACACCTTC
>TRBD1|TRBV2|many|TRBJ1-5
CASSDWDRAIQPQHF
TGTGCCAGCAGTGATTGGGACAGGGCTATTCAGCCCCAGCATTTT
>NA|TRBV6-6|NA|TRBJ2-5
CASRRYTGSGETQYF
TGTGCCAGCAGACGATATACAGGGTCGGGGGAGACCCAGTACTTC
>NA|TRBV4-2|once|TRBJ1-5
CASSRVGDSNQPQHF
TGTGCCAGCAGCCGAGTAGGGGATAGCAATCAGCCCCAGCATTTT
>TRBD1|TRBV7-7|few|TRBJ2-7
CASSRDREYEQYF
TGTGCTAGCAGCAGGGACAGGGAGTACGAGCAGTACTTC
>TRBD1|TRBV7-2|NA|TRBJ2-7
CASSLVQGSSYEQYF
TGTGCCAGCAGCTTAGTACAGGGGTCCTCCTACGAGCAGTACTTC
>TRBD1|TRBV5-1|few|TRBJ2-1
CASSFYKGGQGADEQFF
TGCGCCAGCAGCTTTTATAAGGGGGGACAGGGGGCCGATGAGCAGTTCTTC
>TRBD1|TRBV7-3|NA|TRBJ1-1
CASSFGQGDTEAFF
TGTGCCAGCAGCTTTGGACAGGGAGACACTGAAGCTTTCTTT
>NA|TRBV18|NA|TRBJ1-4
CASSTRDGNNEKLFF
TGTGCCAGCTCAACTCGAGACGGGAATAATGAAAAACTGTTTTTT
>TRBD1|TRBV7-3|NA|TRBJ1-1
CASRNPGQGNTEAFF
TGTGCCAGCAGAAACCCGGGACAGGGTAACACTGAAGCTTTCTTT
>NA|TRBV29-1|NA|TRBJ2-3
CSVVVVLGTDTQYF
TGCAGCGTTGTAGTGGTTTTAGGCACAGATACGCAGTATTTT
>NA|TRBV12-5|NA|TRBJ2-5
CASGGAGETQYF
TGTGCTAGTGGGGGGGCAGGGGAGACCCAGTACTTC
>NA|TRBV11-2|few|TRBJ2-7
CASSLPGSHEQYF
TGTGCCAGCAGCCTTCCAGGGTCCCACGAGCAGTACTTC
>TRBD2|TRBV4-1|NA|TRBJ2-5
CASSQGSTSGTVAGTQYF
TGCGCCAGCAGCCAAGGTTCGACTAGCGGGACCGTAGCGGGGACCCAGTACTTC
>NA|TRBV7-9|few|TRBJ2-7
CASRSLYEQYF
TGTGCCAGCAGATCCCTCTACGAGCAGTACTTC
>NA|TRBV28|NA|TRBJ2-3
CASSFSRLPDTQYF
TGTGCCAGCAGCTTTTCGAGACTTCCAGATACGCAGTATTTT
>NA|TRBV7-3|NA|TRBJ2-3
CASSKQGQPTDTQYF
TGTGCCAGCAGCAAGCAAGGACAGCCCACAGATACGCAGTATTTT
>NA|TRBV25-1|many|TRBJ2-1
CASSELTDNEQFF
TGTGCCAGCAGTGAATTGACAGACAATGAGCAGTTCTTC